Presented here are 2 T cell receptor beta chains from one specimen sequenced in a study of blood T cells in healthy people across ages. A sample-barcoded 5' primer and a J-beta primer mix were used in a second PCR of about 7 to 12 cycles. MiXCR, run by TCRdb on the 5' RACE reads, gives a single entry per CDR3 protein. Found here are 1.5 million to 2 million distinct CDR3 sequences, about 39% of them singletons; the top ten hold approximately 22%. The sample taken for sequencing was blood. The receptors derive from a human donor in good health.

This chain uses TRBV15 with TRBJ1-2; D gene uncertain. Germline V gives CDR1 LNHNV, CDR2 YYDKDF (reference sequence). This CDR3 contains 13 residues. With 5 bases removed from V and 4 bases from J, the gap between germline ends came to 11 bases. In DNA, the CDR3 is TGTGCCACCAGCTACCCCGAGGGCTATGGCTACACCTTC. Its protein is CATSYPEGYGYTF.

The sample holds a few counts of this clonotype. The chain has TRBV20-1 and TRBJ2-1; D perhaps matches TRBD2 (5 bases). V was pared by 4 bases and J by 7 bases, with 23 bases between. The CDR3 is 16 residues long. Germline CDR1 is DFQATT and CDR2 is SNEGSKA (reference sequence). The CDR3 here is CSATQDPETTWNEQFF. CDR3 nucleotide sequence: TGCAGTGCTACCCAAGATCCGGAGACTACGTGGAATGAGCAGTTCTTC.